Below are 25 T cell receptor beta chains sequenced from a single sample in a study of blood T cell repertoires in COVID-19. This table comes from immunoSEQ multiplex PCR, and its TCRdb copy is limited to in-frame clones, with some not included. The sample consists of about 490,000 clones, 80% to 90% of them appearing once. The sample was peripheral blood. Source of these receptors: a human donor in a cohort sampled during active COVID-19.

CDR3 amino acids: CASTYAGGEQFF. In DNA form, the CDR3 reads TGTGCCAGTACCTATGCCGGGGGTGAGCAGTTCTTC. The chain uses TRBV19 and TRBJ2-1, with a weak D call TRBD2 (6 bases). Germline V lookup: CDR1 LNHDA, CDR2 SQIVND (reference sequence). This CDR3 has 12 amino acids. V was clipped by 7 bases and J by 9 bases, with 13 bases between them.

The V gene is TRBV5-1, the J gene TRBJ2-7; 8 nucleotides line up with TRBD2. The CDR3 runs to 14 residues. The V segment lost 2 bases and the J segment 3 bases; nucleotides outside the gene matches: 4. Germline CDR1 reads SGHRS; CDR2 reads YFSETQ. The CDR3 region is CASSFGGEDYEQYF. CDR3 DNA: TGCGCCAGCAGCTTCGGGGGGGAGGACTACGAGCAGTACTTC.

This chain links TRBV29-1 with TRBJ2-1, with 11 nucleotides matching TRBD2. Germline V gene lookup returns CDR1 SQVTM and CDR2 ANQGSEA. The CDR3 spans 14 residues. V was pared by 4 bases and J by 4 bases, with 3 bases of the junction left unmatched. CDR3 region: CSVGLAGLYNEQFF. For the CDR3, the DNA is TGCAGCGTTGGACTAGCGGGACTATACAATGAGCAGTTCTTC.

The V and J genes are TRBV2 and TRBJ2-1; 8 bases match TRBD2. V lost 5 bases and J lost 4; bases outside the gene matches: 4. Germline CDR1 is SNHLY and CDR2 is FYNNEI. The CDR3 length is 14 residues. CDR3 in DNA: TGTGCCAGCAGTCTCGGACTAGCTTACAATGAGCAGTTCTTC. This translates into CASSLGLAYNEQFF.

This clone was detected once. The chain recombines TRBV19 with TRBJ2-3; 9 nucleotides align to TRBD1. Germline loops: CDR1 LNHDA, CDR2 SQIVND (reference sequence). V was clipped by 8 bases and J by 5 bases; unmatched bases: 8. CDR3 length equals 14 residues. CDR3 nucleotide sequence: TGTGCCAGTCACCTAACAGGGGGCCGAGATACGCAGTATTTT. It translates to CASHLTGGRDTQYF. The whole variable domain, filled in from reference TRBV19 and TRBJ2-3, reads DGGITQSPKYLFRKEGQNVTLSCEQNLNHDAMYWYRQDPGQGLRLIYYSQIVNDFQKGDIAEGYSVSREKKESFPLTVTSAQKNPTAFYLCASHLTGGRDTQYFGPGTRLTVL.

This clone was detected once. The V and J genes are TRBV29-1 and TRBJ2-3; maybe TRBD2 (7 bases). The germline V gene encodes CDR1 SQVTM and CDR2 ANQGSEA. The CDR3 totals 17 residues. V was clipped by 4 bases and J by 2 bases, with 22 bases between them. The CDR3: CSVGVVKGGAITDTQYF. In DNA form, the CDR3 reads TGCAGCGTTGGGGTTGTAAAGGGGGGGGCAATCACAGATACGCAGTATTTT.

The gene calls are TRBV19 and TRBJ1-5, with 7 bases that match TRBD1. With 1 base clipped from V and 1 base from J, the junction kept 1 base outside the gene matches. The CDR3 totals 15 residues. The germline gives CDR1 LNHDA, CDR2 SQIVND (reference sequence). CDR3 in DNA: TGTGCCAGTAGTATAGGGGACAGCAGCAATCAGCCCCAGCATTTT. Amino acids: CASSIGDSSNQPQHF.

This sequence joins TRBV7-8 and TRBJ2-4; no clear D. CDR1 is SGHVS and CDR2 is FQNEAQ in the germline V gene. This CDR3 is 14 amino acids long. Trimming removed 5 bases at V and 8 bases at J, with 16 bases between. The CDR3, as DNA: TGTGCCAGCAGCCCCCCGGAGAAGTACGACATTCAGTACTTC. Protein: CASSPPEKYDIQYF.

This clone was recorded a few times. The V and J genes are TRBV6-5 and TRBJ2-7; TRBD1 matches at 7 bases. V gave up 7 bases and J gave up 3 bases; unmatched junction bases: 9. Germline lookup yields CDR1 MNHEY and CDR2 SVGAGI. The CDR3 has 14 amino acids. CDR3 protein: CASTTGQRNYEQYF. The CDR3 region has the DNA TGTGCCAGCACCACGGGACAGCGTAACTACGAGCAGTACTTC.

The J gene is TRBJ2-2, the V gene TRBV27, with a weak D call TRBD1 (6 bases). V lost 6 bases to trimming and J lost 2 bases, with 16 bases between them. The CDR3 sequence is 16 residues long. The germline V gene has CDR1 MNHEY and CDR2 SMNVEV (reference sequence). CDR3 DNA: TGTGCCAGCAGGTTAGGGGCAGGGGTAAACACCGGGGAGCTGTTTTTT. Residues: CASRLGAGVNTGELFF.

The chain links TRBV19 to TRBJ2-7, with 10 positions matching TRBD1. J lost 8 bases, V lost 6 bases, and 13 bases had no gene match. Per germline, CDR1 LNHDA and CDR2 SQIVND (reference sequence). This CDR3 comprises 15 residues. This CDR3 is CASSLEGTGAGKQYF. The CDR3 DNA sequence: TGTGCCAGTAGCTTGGAAGGGACAGGGGCGGGTAAGCAGTACTTC.

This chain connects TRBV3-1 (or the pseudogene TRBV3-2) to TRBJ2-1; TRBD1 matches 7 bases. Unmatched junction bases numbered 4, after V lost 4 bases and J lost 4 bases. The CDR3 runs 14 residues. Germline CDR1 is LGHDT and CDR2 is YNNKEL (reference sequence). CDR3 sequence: CASSRRTGYNEQFF. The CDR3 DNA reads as TGTGCCAGCAGCCGCCGGACAGGTTACAATGAGCAGTTCTTC.

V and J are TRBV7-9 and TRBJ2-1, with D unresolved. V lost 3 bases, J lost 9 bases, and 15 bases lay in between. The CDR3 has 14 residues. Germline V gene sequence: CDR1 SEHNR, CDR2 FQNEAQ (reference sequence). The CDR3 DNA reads TGTGCCAGCAGCTTGAGTGCCACCACGGGTGAGCAGTTCTTC. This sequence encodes CASSLSATTGEQFF. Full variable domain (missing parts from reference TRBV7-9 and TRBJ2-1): DTGVSQNPRHKITKRGQNVTFRCDPISEHNRLYWYRQTLGQGPEFLTYFQNEAQLEKSRLLSDRFSAERPKGSFSTLEIQRTEQGDSAMYLCASSLSATTGEQFFGPGTRLTVL.

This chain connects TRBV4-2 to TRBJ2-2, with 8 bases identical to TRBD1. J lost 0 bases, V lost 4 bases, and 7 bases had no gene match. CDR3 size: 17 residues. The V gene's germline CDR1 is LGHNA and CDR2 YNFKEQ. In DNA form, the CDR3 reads TGTGCCAGCAGCCGGAACCCCAGGGGGCCGAACACCGGGGAGCTGTTTTTT. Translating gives CASSRNPRGPNTGELFF.

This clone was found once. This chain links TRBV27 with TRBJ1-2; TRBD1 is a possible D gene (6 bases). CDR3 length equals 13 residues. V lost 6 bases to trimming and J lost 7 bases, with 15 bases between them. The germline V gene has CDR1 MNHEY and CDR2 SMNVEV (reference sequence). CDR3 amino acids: CASSFREGGGYTF. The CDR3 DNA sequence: TGTGCCAGCAGCTTTCGGGAGGGGGGTGGCTACACCTTC.

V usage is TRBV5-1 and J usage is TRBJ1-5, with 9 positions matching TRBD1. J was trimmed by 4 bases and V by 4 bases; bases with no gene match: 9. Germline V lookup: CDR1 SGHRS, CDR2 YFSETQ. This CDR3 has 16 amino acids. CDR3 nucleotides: TGCGCCAGCAGCCCCGGGGGGGGACAGGGTAATCAGCCCCAGCATTTT. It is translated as CASSPGGGQGNQPQHF.

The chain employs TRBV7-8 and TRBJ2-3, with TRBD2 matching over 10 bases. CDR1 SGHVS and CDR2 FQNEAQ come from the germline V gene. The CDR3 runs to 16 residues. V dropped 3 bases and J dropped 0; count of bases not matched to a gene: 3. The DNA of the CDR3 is TGTGCCAGCAGCTTGCTAGCGGGAGCTAGCACAGATACGCAGTATTTT. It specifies CASSLLAGASTDTQYF.

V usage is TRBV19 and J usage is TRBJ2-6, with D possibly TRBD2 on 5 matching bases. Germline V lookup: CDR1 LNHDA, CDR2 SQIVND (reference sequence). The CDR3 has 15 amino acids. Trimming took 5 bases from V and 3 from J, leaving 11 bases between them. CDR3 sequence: CASSPRGGGANVLTF. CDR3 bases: TGTGCCAGTAGTCCTCGCGGAGGTGGGGCCAACGTCCTGACTTTC.

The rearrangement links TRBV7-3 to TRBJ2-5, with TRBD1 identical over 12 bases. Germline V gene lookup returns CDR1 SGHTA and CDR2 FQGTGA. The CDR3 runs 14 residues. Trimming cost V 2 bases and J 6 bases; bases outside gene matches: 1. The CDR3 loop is CASSLGTGGQTQYF. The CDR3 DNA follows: TGTGCCAGCAGCTTAGGGACAGGGGGCCAGACCCAGTACTTC.

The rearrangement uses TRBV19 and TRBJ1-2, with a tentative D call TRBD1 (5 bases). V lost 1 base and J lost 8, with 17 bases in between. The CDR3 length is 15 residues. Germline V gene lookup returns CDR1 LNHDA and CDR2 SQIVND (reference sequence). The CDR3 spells CASSIGGQPVVGYTF. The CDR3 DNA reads TGTGCCAGTAGTATAGGAGGACAACCGGTGGTAGGCTACACCTTC.

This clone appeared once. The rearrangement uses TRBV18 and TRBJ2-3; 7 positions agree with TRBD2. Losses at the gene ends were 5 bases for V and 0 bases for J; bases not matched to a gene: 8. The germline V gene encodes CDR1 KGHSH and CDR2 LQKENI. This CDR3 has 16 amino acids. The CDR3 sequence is CASSTQLASSTDTQYF. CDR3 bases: TGTGCCAGCTCAACCCAACTAGCGTCTAGCACAGATACGCAGTATTTT.

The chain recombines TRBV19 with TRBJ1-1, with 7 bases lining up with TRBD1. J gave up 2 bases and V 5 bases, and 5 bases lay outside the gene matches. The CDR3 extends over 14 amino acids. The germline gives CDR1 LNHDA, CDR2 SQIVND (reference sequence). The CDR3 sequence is CASSAQGHNTEAFF. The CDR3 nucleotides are TGTGCCAGTAGTGCACAGGGGCATAACACTGAAGCTTTCTTT.

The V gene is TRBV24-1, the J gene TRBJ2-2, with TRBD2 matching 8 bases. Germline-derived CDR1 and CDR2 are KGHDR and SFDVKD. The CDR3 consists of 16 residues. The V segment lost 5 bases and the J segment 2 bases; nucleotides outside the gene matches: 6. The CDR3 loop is CATSGGSGDNTGELFF. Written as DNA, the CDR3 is TGTGCCACCAGTGGTGGTAGCGGGGATAACACCGGGGAGCTGTTTTTT.

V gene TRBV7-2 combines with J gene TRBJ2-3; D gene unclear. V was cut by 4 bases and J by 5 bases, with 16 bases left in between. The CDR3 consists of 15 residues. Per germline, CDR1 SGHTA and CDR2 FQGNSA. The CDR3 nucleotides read TGTGCCAGCAGCTCGCCGGCCGAAAACAGAGATACGCAGTATTTT. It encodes CASSSPAENRDTQYF.

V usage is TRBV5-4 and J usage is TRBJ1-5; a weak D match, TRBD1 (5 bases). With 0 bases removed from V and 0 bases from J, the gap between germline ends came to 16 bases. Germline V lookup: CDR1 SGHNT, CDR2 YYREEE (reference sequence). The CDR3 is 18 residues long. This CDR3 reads CASSLGLDSAGSNQPQHF. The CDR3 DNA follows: TGTGCCAGCAGCTTGGGGCTTGACAGTGCCGGTAGCAATCAGCCCCAGCATTTT. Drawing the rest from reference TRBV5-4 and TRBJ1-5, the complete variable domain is ETGVTQSPTHLIKTRGQQVTLRCSSQSGHNTVSWYQQALGQGPQFIFQYYREEENGRGNFPPRFSGLQFPNYSSELNVNALELDDSALYLCASSLGLDSAGSNQPQHFGDGTRLSIL.